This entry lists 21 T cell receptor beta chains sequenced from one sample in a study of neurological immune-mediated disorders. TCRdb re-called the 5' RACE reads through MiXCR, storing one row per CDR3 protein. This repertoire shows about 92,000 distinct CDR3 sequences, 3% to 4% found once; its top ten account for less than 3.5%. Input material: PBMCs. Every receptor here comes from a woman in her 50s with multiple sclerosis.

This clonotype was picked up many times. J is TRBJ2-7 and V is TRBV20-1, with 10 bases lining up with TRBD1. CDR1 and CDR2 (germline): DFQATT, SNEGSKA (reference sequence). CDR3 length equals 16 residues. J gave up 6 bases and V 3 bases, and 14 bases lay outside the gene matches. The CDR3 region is CSARDLRGTGVSEQYF. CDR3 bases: TGCAGTGCTAGGGACCTCCGCGGGACAGGGGTTTCCGAGCAGTACTTC.

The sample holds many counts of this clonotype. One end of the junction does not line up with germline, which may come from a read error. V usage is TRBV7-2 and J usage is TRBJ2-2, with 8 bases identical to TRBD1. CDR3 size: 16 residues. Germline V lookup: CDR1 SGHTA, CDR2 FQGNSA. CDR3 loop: CASSLGTGFNTGELFF. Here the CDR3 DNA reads TGTGCCAGCAGTTTAGGGACAGGATTTAACACCGGGGAGCTGTTTTTT.

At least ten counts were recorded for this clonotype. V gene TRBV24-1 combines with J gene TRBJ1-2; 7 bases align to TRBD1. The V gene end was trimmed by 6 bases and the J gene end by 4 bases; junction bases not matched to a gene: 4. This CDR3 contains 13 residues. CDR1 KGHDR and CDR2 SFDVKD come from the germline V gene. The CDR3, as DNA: TGTGCCACCAGTATGGGACAGTTCTATGGCTACACCTTC. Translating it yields CATSMGQFYGYTF.

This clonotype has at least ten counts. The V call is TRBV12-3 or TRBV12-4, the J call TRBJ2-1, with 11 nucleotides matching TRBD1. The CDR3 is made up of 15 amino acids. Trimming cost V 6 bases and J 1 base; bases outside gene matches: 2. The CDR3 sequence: CASSRDRGSYNEQFF. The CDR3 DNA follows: TGTGCCAGCAGCCGGGACAGGGGGTCCTACAATGAGCAGTTCTTC.

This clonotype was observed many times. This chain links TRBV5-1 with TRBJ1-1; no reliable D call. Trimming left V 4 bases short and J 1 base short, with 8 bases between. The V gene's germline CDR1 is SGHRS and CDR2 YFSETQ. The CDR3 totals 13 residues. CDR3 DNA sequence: TGCGCCAGCAGCCTTGCTGAGAACACTGAAGCTTTCTTT. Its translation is CASSLAENTEAFF. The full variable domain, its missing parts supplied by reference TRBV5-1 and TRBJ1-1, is KAGVTQTPRYLIKTRGQQVTLSCSPISGHRSVSWYQQTPGQGLQFLFEYFSETQRNKGNFPGRFSGRQFSNSRSEMNVSTLELGDSALYLCASSLAENTEAFFGQGTRLTVV.

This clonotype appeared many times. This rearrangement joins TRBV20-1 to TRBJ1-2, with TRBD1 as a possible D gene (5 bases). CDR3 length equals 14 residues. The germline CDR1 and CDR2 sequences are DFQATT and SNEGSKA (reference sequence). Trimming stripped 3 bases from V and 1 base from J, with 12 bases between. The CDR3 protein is CSARMGEYNYGYTF. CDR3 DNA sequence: TGCAGTGCTAGGATGGGGGAATATAACTATGGCTACACCTTC.

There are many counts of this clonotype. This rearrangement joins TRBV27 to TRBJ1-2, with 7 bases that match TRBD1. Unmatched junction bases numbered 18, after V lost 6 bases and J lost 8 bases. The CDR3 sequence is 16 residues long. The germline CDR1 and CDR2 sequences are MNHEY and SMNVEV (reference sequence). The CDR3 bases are TGTGCCAGCAGCCACCCCGGGACAGCCTTCCCGGGAGGCTACACCTTC. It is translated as CASSHPGTAFPGGYTF.

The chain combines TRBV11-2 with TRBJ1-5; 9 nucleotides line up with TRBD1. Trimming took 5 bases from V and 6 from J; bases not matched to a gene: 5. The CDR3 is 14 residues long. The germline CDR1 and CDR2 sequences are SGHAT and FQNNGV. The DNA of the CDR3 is TGTGCCAGCAGCCCCGGGACAGGGCTTCAGCCCCAGCATTTT. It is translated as CASSPGTGLQPQHF.

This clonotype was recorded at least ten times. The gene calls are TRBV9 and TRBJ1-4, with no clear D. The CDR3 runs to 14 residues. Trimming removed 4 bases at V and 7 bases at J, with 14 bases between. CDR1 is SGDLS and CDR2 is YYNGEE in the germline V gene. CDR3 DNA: TGTGCCAGCAGCCCAACTCCATCCAGTGAAAAACTGTTTTTT. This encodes CASSPTPSSEKLFF.

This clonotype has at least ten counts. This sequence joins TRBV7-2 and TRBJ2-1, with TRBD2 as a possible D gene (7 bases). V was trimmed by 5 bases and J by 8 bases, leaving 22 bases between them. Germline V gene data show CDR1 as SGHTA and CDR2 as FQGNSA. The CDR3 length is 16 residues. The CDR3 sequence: CASSPQWWGGNDEQFF. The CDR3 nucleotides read TGTGCCAGCAGCCCCCAGTGGTGGGGGGGCAACGATGAGCAGTTCTTC.

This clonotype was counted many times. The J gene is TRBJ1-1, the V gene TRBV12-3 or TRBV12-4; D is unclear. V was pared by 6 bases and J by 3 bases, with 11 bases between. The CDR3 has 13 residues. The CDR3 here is CASSLRGYTEAFF. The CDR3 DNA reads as TGTGCCAGCAGCCTTCGAGGGTACACTGAAGCTTTCTTT.

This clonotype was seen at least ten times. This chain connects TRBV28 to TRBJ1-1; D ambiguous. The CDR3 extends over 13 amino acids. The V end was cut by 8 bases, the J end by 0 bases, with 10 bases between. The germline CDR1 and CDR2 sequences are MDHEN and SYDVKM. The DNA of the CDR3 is TGTGCCAGCCCCTCACAGCTGAACACTGAAGCTTTCTTT. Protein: CASPSQLNTEAFF.

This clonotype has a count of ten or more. The CDR3: CASSLDGGGGTQYF. In DNA form, the CDR3 reads TGTGCCAGCAGTTTAGACGGCGGGGGGGGGACCCAGTACTTC. The V and J genes are TRBV12-3 or TRBV12-4 and TRBJ2-5; TRBD2 matches at 9 bases. The length of the CDR3 is 14 residues. After removal of 1 base from V and 7 bases from J, the junction contained 4 bases not matched to a gene.

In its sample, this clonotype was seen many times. CDR3 DNA sequence: TGCAGTGCTAGGGCCCTAAGAGAGCAGTACTTC. Protein: CSARALREQYF. This chain joins TRBV20-1 and TRBJ2-7; no firm D call. Trimming left V 3 bases short and J 7 bases short, with 10 bases between. The CDR3 has 11 residues. CDR1 is DFQATT and CDR2 is SNEGSKA in the germline V gene (reference sequence).

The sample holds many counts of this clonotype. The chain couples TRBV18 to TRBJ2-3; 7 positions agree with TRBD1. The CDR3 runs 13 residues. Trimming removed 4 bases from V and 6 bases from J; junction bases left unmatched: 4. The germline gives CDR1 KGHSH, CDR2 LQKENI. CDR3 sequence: CASSLQGRDTQYF. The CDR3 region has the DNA TGTGCCAGCTCACTACAGGGGCGGGATACGCAGTATTTT.

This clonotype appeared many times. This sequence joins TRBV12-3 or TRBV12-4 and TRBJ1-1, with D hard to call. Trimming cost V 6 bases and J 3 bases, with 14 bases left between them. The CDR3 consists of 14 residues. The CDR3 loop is CASRRIWRDTEAFF. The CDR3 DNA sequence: TGTGCCAGCAGGCGTATTTGGAGGGACACTGAAGCTTTCTTT.

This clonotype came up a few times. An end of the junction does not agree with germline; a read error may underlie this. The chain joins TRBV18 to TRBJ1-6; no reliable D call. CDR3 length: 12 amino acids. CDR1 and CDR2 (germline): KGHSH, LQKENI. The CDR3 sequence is CASSLGNSHLHF. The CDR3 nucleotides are TGTGCCAGCTCACTTGGGAATTCACACCTCCACTTT.

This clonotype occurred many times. The CDR3 bases are TGTGCCAGCAGCGTAGATGGCAGGGCAGGAGAGCAGTACTTC. Its translation is CASSVDGRAGEQYF. The J gene is TRBJ2-7, the V gene TRBV9, with a tentative D call TRBD1 (5 bases). Trimming took 0 bases from V and 7 from J, leaving 14 bases between them. The CDR3 has 14 residues. The germline V gene has CDR1 SGDLS and CDR2 YYNGEE.

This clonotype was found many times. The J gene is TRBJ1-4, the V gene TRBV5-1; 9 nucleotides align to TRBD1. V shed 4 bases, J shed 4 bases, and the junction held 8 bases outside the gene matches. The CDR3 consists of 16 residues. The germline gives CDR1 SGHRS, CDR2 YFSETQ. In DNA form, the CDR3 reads TGCGCCAGCAGCGCCGGACAGGGGCCCGTTAATGAAAAACTGTTTTTT. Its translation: CASSAGQGPVNEKLFF.

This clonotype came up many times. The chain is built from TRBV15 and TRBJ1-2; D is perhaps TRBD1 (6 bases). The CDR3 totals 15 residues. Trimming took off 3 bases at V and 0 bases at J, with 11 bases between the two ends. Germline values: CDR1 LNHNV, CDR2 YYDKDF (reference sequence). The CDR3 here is CATSRRDRPNYGYTF. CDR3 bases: TGTGCCACCAGCAGGAGAGACAGGCCTAACTATGGCTACACCTTC.

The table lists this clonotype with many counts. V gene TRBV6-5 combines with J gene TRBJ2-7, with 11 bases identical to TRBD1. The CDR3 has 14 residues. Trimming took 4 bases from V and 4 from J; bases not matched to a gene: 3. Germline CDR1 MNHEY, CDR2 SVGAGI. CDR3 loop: CASSSGQGVYEQYF. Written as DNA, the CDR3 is TGTGCCAGCAGTTCGGGACAGGGGGTTTACGAGCAGTACTTC.